Below are 20 T cell receptor beta chains sequenced from a single sample in a study of T cells in localized non-small cell lung cancer. Some clones are missing from TCRdb's copy, which holds only in-frame ones; the method was immunoSEQ multiplex PCR. The repertoire holds fewer than 15,000 clones, 80% to 85% seen once, with under 5% in the top ten. The sample here was peripheral blood, taken before any cancer treatment. These receptors were collected from a female donor older than 55 with stage I squamous cell lung carcinoma.

This clone was found a few times. The J gene is TRBJ2-3, the V gene TRBV29-1, with 7 bases matching TRBD1. CDR3 length: 15 amino acids. Per germline, CDR1 SQVTM and CDR2 ANQGSEA. The J segment lost 3 bases and the V segment lost 4 bases, leaving 10 bases of the junction unmatched. CDR3 residues: CSVGDGQGVTDTQYF. The DNA for the CDR3 is TGCAGCGTTGGGGACGGGCAGGGGGTAACAGATACGCAGTATTTT.

The chain links TRBV2 to TRBJ2-2; 11 nucleotides match TRBD1. The germline gives CDR1 SNHLY, CDR2 FYNNEI. The CDR3 contains 17 residues. J gave up 5 bases and V 3 bases, and 8 bases lay outside the gene matches. The CDR3 spells CASSDRGQGVGTGELFF. CDR3 coding DNA: TGTGCCAGCAGTGACAGGGGACAGGGGGTCGGGACCGGGGAGCTGTTTTTT. Combining the CDR3 with reference TRBV2 and TRBJ2-2 gives the whole variable domain EPEVTQTPSHQVTQMGQEVILRCVPISNHLYFYWYRQILGQKVEFLVSFYNNEISEKSEIFDDQFSVERPDGSNFTLKIRSTKLEDSAMYFCASSDRGQGVGTGELFFGEGSRLTVL.

The chain links TRBV6-5 to TRBJ1-2; unclear D gene. V shed 6 bases and J shed 1 base, with 9 bases lying between them. The CDR3 is 13 amino acids. Germline CDR1 is MNHEY and CDR2 is SVGAGI. CDR3 loop: CASRVGYNYGYTF. The CDR3 nucleotides are TGTGCCAGCAGGGTGGGTTATAACTATGGCTACACCTTC.

The CDR3 DNA reads TGTGCCAGCAGCTCGGAGTTACAAGAGACCCAGTACTTC. This sequence encodes CASSSELQETQYF. The chain is built from TRBV7-2 and TRBJ2-5; no definite D call. CDR1 and CDR2 (germline): SGHTA, FQGNSA. The CDR3 covers 13 residues. Trimming took 4 bases from V and 2 from J, leaving 8 bases between them.

This clone was picked up a small number of times. This chain uses TRBV7-8 with TRBJ1-2; D not certain. The V gene lost 3 bases and the J gene lost 4 bases, with 21 bases spanning the gap. Germline lookup yields CDR1 SGHVS and CDR2 FQNEAQ. This CDR3 is 17 amino acids long. DNA for the CDR3: TGTGCCAGCAGCTTTCTACCCGCCGTCGGGTCTACCTATGGCTACACCTTC. Protein sequence: CASSFLPAVGSTYGYTF.

V and J are TRBV9 and TRBJ2-7; D assignment may be TRBD1 or TRBD2 (5 bases each). This CDR3 spans 15 amino acids. Trimming shortened V by 4 bases and J by 5 bases, and 19 bases separated the two germline ends. CDR1 and CDR2 from the germline V gene are SGDLS and YYNGEE. CDR3 sequence reads: CASSPPRGREDEQYF. The CDR3 nucleotides are TGTGCCAGCAGCCCTCCCCGGGGCAGGGAAGACGAGCAGTACTTC.

The genes are TRBV19 and TRBJ1-2; maybe TRBD1 (5 bases). Per germline, CDR1 LNHDA and CDR2 SQIVND (reference sequence). The CDR3 runs to 13 residues. V lost 3 bases and J 8 bases, leaving 13 bases between the germline ends. This CDR3 is CASSMLDRRGYTF. CDR3 coding DNA: TGTGCCAGTAGTATGCTCGACAGAAGGGGCTACACCTTC.

CDR3 sequence reads: CASSRTLAGGPGYEQFF. CDR3 DNA sequence: TGCGCCAGCAGCCGGACGCTAGCGGGGGGGCCGGGTTATGAGCAGTTCTTC. The chain carries TRBV4-3 and TRBJ2-1, with 12 bases fitting TRBD2. From germline, CDR1 is LGHNA and CDR2 YSLEER. CDR3 length: 17 residues. With 4 bases clipped from V and 8 bases from J, the junction kept 12 bases outside the gene matches.

This chain connects TRBV10-3 to TRBJ2-3, with D tentatively TRBD1 (6 bases). CDR3 length equals 14 residues. Germline loops: CDR1 ENHRY, CDR2 SYGVKD. Trimming cost V 5 bases and J 2 bases, with 11 bases left between them. As DNA, the CDR3 is TGTGCCATCAGTCTCGAGGGGGACACAGATACGCAGTATTTT. This sequence encodes CAISLEGDTDTQYF.

The rearrangement uses TRBV27 and TRBJ1-1, with D maybe TRBD1 (6 bases). V was cut by 5 bases and J by 4 bases, with 11 bases left in between. CDR3 length: 13 amino acids. CDR1 is MNHEY, CDR2 SMNVEV, per germline (reference sequence). In DNA form, the CDR3 reads TGTGCCAGCAGTCGAAAGGGGGGCACTGAAGCTTTCTTT. Protein: CASSRKGGTEAFF.

This clone was detected once. The chain uses TRBV9 and TRBJ2-7, with 11 bases identical to TRBD1. Losses at the gene ends were 8 bases for V and 4 bases for J; bases not matched to a gene: 5. CDR1 SGDLS and CDR2 YYNGEE come from the germline V gene. This CDR3 region has 13 residues. The CDR3 loop reads CARARDRGYEQYF. The CDR3 DNA sequence: TGTGCCAGGGCCCGGGACAGGGGGTACGAGCAGTACTTC.

This chain links TRBV12-5 with TRBJ1-6; D call uncertain. The CDR3 is 13 residues long. V was pared by 1 base and J by 8 bases, with 6 bases between. Looked up from germline, CDR1 is LGHNT and CDR2 is FRNRAP. DNA for the CDR3: TGTGCTAGTGGTTTGGAGGCCGATTCACCCCTCCACTTT. Its translation: CASGLEADSPLHF.

This chain connects TRBV4-3 to TRBJ1-6; D is unresolved. CDR3 size: 16 residues. The germline gives CDR1 LGHNA, CDR2 YSLEER. The germline V and J ends were trimmed by 1 base and 7 bases, with 14 bases remaining between them. In DNA, the CDR3 is TGCGCCAGCAGCCAAGTGTGGACCCTCGAGAATTCACCCCTCCACTTT. This translates into CASSQVWTLENSPLHF.

The chain employs TRBV6-4 and TRBJ1-1; D might be TRBD1 (6 bases). The CDR3 consists of 14 residues. Germline CDR1 and CDR2: MRHNA and SNTAGT. Trimming pared 11 bases from V and 4 bases from J, leaving 20 bases between. The CDR3: CAGRGGPVITEAFF. DNA of the CDR3: TGTGCCGGGAGGGGGGGACCTGTGATCACTGAAGCTTTCTTT.

The genes are TRBV12-5 and TRBJ1-1; D not resolved. Germline V gene data show CDR1 as LGHNT and CDR2 as FRNRAP. Trimming pared 4 bases from V and 4 bases from J, leaving 10 bases between. This CDR3 spans 13 amino acids. The CDR3 is CASGWEAGTEAFF. The CDR3 DNA reads TGTGCTAGTGGTTGGGAGGCTGGCACTGAAGCTTTCTTT.

The J gene is TRBJ1-5, the V gene TRBV2; TRBD1 matches 11 bases. This CDR3 has 16 amino acids. Trimming at V came to 6 bases and at J to 3 bases, leaving 7 bases not matched to a gene. Germline V gene data show CDR1 as SNHLY and CDR2 as FYNNEI. The DNA for the CDR3 is TGTGCCAGCAGCTGGACAGGGGGCGAGATCAATCAGCCCCAGCATTTT. This sequence encodes CASSWTGGEINQPQHF.

The chain has TRBV5-1 and TRBJ2-2; tentative D call: TRBD2 (7 bases). This CDR3 is 14 amino acids long. Germline V gene data show CDR1 as SGHRS and CDR2 as YFSETQ. V lost 3 bases to trimming and J lost 6 bases, with 12 bases between them. The CDR3 nucleotides are TGCGCCAGCAGCTCCCTCGGGGGGCCCGGGGAGCTGTTTTTT. The encoded protein is CASSSLGGPGELFF. Full variable domain (missing parts from reference TRBV5-1 and TRBJ2-2): KAGVTQTPRYLIKTRGQQVTLSCSPISGHRSVSWYQQTPGQGLQFLFEYFSETQRNKGNFPGRFSGRQFSNSRSEMNVSTLELGDSALYLCASSSLGGPGELFFGEGSRLTVL.

This chain joins TRBV6-1 and TRBJ1-2, with TRBD1 identical over 7 bases. Losses at the gene ends were 3 bases for V and 6 bases for J; bases not matched to a gene: 13. There are 16 residues in the CDR3. CDR1 is MNHNS and CDR2 is SASEGT in the germline V gene. The CDR3 DNA reads as TGTGCCAGCAGTGATGTGGGGGGGCGACAGGGCAATGGCTACACCTTC. Translating gives CASSDVGGRQGNGYTF.

The V gene is TRBV11-3, the J gene TRBJ2-1; no reliable D call. Trimming left V 4 bases short and J 6 bases short, with 22 bases between. Germline assignment: CDR1 SGHNT and CDR2 YENEEA. The length of the CDR3 is 17 residues. This CDR3 reads CASSSPPASPLTNEQFF. CDR3 nucleotides: TGTGCCAGCAGCTCCCCCCCGGCCAGCCCCCTAACCAATGAGCAGTTCTTC.

This clone was counted a single time. The J gene is TRBJ1-2, the V gene TRBV30; no definite D call. V was pared by 1 base and J by 7 bases, with 13 bases between. Germline CDR1 reads GTSNPN; CDR2 reads SVGIG (reference sequence). This CDR3 is built from 13 residues. The CDR3, as DNA: TGTGCCTGGAGTGCTAGTATGGGAGGTGGCTACACCTTC. Encoded protein: CAWSASMGGGYTF.